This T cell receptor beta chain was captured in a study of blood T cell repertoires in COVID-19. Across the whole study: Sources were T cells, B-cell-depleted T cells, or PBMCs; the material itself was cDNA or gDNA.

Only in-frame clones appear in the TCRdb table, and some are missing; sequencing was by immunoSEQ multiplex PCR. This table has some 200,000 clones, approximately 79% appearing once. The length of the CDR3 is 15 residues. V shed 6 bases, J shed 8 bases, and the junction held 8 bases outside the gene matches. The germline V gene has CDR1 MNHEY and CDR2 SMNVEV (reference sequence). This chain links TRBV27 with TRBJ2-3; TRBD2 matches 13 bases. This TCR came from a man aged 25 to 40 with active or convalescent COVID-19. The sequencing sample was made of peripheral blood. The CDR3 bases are TGTGCCAGCAGGGCGACTAGCGGGGGGCCGGGTACGCAGTATTTT. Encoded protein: CASRATSGGPGTQYF.